This T cell receptor beta chain was found in a study of blood T cell repertoires in COVID-19 (dated by TCRdb to 2018 to 2021). About the investigation overall: Samples from collaborators originated in the United States, Italy and Spain and spanned both the acute and convalescent phases of COVID-19. The dataset comprised deeply sampled blood TCRbeta repertoires from subjects exposed to, actively infected with, or recovered from COVID-19. The samples were drawn from the first 160 participants of the ongoing ImmuneRACE study and from 1,254 subjects provided by 6 global collaborators. Sample metadata almost always included a de-identified subject ID, COVID-19 status, age in years and sex. The repertoires were released in a freely available public database intended as a resource for research on the immune response to SARS-CoV-2. The material from the prospective study consisted of cDNA or gDNA derived from T cells, B-cell-depleted T cells, or PBMCs. Where available, HLA class I and class II types were taken from metadata supplied by the sample provider and were not determined by assay-based typing.

Overall results and qualifications from the work: The amount of clinical and demographic metadata varied by source and participant and was provided uncurated.

The immunoSEQ Assay, a bias-controlled multiplex PCR, was used to amplify TCRbeta CDR3 regions from genomic DNA. Per the authors' processing: Nucleated cell counts per sample were estimated from amplification of reference gene primers within the assay. To quantify the absolute abundance of each unique TCRbeta CDR3 rearrangement, sequence reads were collapsed and filtered. For each sample, productive Simpson clonality was calculated as the square root of Simpson's diversity index across productive rearrangements. The table comes from immuneACCESS by way of TCRdb, which keeps in-frame sequences with V and J called. Part of the clones is missing from these tables; in studies checked, under half for an unresolved V gene and the rest for unknown reasons. V, J and clone size are those of that table, while D and trimming were read from the DNA. The sample includes under 250,000 clones, with around 80% observed a single time. The ten largest clones capture approximately 4.6% of the sample.

Enrolling through a virtual design, the prospective study's participants ranged in age from about 18 to 100 years and lived across roughly 23 United States geographic areas. In the prospective study, participants were assigned to cohorts based on the clinical history participants reported in a screening survey and a study questionnaire. In the prospective study, whole blood, serum and a nasopharyngeal or oropharyngeal swab were collected from each participant by mobile phlebotomists. Over a roughly 2-month period, participants in the prospective study had the option of providing additional blood draws and questionnaires. Blood samples from the prospective study were shipped frozen or at room temperature prior to DNA extraction. A remark on this clone: What this receptor recognizes is not known. One base away there is no much larger clone; base qualities are not given.

The germline V gene provides CDR1 SGHAT and CDR2 FQNNGV. Inclusive of the bounding cysteine and phenylalanine, the CDR3 is 15 residues long. The retained sequence is limited to the CDR3, 45 bases, with the frame set at the first base. Trimming removed 5 bases from V and 7 bases from J; the gene matches leave 8 bases unexplained. This chain joins TRBV11-2 to TRBJ2-2; 9 middle bases align to TRBD2. The origin of this receptor is a man between 25 and 39 years old with acute COVID-19. Sequencing used PBMCs or T cells enriched from blood (not recorded which). The CDR3 is CASSPAGGRVGELFF. The DNA sequence is TGTGCCAGCAGCCCGGCGGGGGGGCGCGTCGGGGAGCTGTTTTTT.